These T cell receptor beta chains were read from a single sample in a study of sequential checkpoint blockade in melanoma. This table comes from immunoSEQ multiplex PCR, and its TCRdb copy is limited to in-frame clones, with some not included. The sample has approximately 19,000 clones; 73% are singletons. The sequences come from tumor tissue (inferred from file names), collected from a patient given nivolumab and ipilimumab in sequence. These receptors originate from a human donor with melanoma. Both conserved end residues are part of each CDR3. Not all rows give a size; the values are once, few, many and, for expanded clones, a class.

J gene,clone size,V gene,CDR3 protein
TRBJ2-2,NA,TRBV11-3,CASSPQGANTGELFF
TRBJ1-5,medium-sized,TRBV12-5,CASTDRGQPQHF
TRBJ2-7,NA,TRBV6-8,CASSYSGQYLYEQYF
TRBJ2-3,few,TRBV30,CASTKGTSGGF
TRBJ2-2,NA,TRBV25-1,CASSGGSGTGELFF
TRBJ1-4,NA,TRBV29-1,CSVDSHEGEKLFF
TRBJ1-1,NA,TRBV5-1,CASSLAPAPAKGGTEAFF
TRBJ2-7,NA,TRBV7-6,CASSFPGQTDYEQYF
TRBJ2-1,NA,TRBV7-6,CASPTSGGVLHEQFF
TRBJ2-7,NA,TRBV6-8,CASDSGRAPYEQYF
TRBJ2-3,few,TRBV11-3,CASSTRGEGDTQYF
TRBJ2-7,few,TRBV18,CASSQGRGPYEQYF
TRBJ2-3,NA,TRBV6-8,CASSKDLSFTDTQYF